A selection of T cell receptor beta chains follows, all from one sample in a study of blood T cell repertoires in COVID-19. Using immunoSEQ multiplex PCR, the repertoire was profiled, and TCRdb retains in-frame clones only, with some absent. The sample holds 390,000 or so clones, around 90% seen once. The sample was peripheral blood. Receptor source: a man younger than 30 with active or convalescent COVID-19. Both conserved end residues are part of each CDR3. The D gene is left open where the match is weak. Size values are once, few and many counts, or a class for expanded clones, and some rows have none.

>few|TRBV3-1/TRBV3-2|TRBJ1-1|TRBD1
CASSQDPGTGVSAFF
TGTGCCAGCAGCCAAGATCCCGGGACAGGGGTTTCAGCTTTCTTT
>.|TRBV9|TRBJ1-1|TRBD1
CASSGRQGRAFF
TGTGCCAGCAGCGGAAGACAGGGGCGGGCTTTCTTT
>.|TRBV19|TRBJ2-3|.
CASRREGQDTQYF
TGTGCCAGTAGGAGGGAGGGACAAGATACGCAGTATTTT
>.|TRBV3-1/TRBV3-2|TRBJ2-3|.
CASTKDRSGQYF
TGTGCCAGCACCAAAGACAGGTCCGGACAGTATTTT
>.|TRBV28|TRBJ2-7|TRBD2
CASSFRTSGGTYEQYF
TGTGCCAGCAGTTTTCGGACTAGCGGGGGGACCTACGAGCAGTACTTC
>once|TRBV4-3|TRBJ2-2|TRBD1
CASSRGTDTNTGELFF
TGCGCCAGCAGCCGGGGGACAGATACGAACACCGGGGAGCTGTTTTTT
>.|TRBV5-4|TRBJ2-5|TRBD1
CASSQDRGGQETQYF
TGTGCCAGCAGCCAAGACAGGGGTGGTCAAGAGACCCAGTACTTC
>.|TRBV5-1|TRBJ1-2|TRBD1
CASSLIAGGDGYTF
TGCGCCAGCAGCTTGATTGCAGGGGGTGATGGCTACACCTTC
>once|TRBV9|TRBJ1-3|TRBD1
CASSPFRQGQGLTGNTIYF
TGTGCCAGCAGCCCCTTCCGACAGGGCCAGGGCTTAACTGGAAACACCATATATTTT
>.|TRBV28|TRBJ2-1|.
CASSPGGTRGTDEQFF
TGTGCCAGCAGTCCAGGGGGGACTAGAGGTACGGATGAGCAGTTCTTC
>.|TRBV27|TRBJ2-7|TRBD2
CASSLGLAGSPSYEQYF
TGTGCCAGCAGTCTAGGACTAGCGGGAAGCCCCTCCTACGAGCAGTACTTC
>.|TRBV5-6|TRBJ1-6|.
CASSGNQGSLNSPLHF
TGTGCCAGCAGCGGAAACCAGGGGTCCCTTAATTCACCCCTCCACTTT
>few|TRBV19|TRBJ1-1|.
CASSISGSLNTEAFF
TGTGCCAGTAGTATATCAGGGTCCCTGAACACTGAAGCTTTCTTT
>.|TRBV15|TRBJ1-2|TRBD1
CATSTGQGYYGYTF
TGTGCCACCAGCACCGGACAGGGTTACTATGGCTACACCTTC
>.|TRBV19|TRBJ1-3|.
CASSPSGNTIYF
TGTGCCAGTAGTCCCTCCGGAAACACCATATATTTT
>.|TRBV7-2|TRBJ1-6|.
CASSASRGNNSPLHF
TGTGCCAGCAGCGCGAGCAGGGGAAATAATTCACCCCTCCACTTT
>.|TRBV29-1|TRBJ1-1|TRBD1
CSARTGRMNTEAFF
TGCAGCGCCCGGACAGGGCGGATGAACACTGAAGCTTTCTTT
>once|TRBV29-1|TRBJ2-7|.
CSVGTGLEQYF
TGCAGCGTAGGTACAGGGCTCGAGCAGTACTTC
>.|TRBV4-3|TRBJ2-5|.
CASSQDSQETQYF
TGCGCCAGCAGCCAAGACAGCCAAGAGACCCAGTACTTC
>.|TRBV28|TRBJ1-2|.
CASNLDGQGYGYTF
TGTGCCAGCAATCTTGACGGCCAGGGGTATGGCTACACCTTC
>.|TRBV28|TRBJ2-1|TRBD1
CASSFPGTEIGNEQFF
TGTGCCAGCAGTTTCCCTGGGACAGAGATCGGGAATGAGCAGTTCTTC
>.|TRBV6-5|TRBJ2-7|TRBD1
CASRDRDRGQGYF
TGTGCCAGCAGGGACCGGGACAGGGGCCAGGGGTACTTC
>.|TRBV7-2|TRBJ2-5|.
CASSLGRGKETQYF
TGTGCCAGCAGCTTGGGCCGGGGAAAGGAGACCCAGTACTTC
>.|TRBV4-2|TRBJ1-5|TRBD1
CASSQHTGGGQPQHF
TGTGCCAGCAGCCAACATACAGGGGGTGGTCAGCCCCAGCATTTT
>.|TRBV4-1|TRBJ2-3|.
CASSQDRGTSTDTQYF
TGCGCCAGCAGCCAAGATCGGGGGACTAGCACAGATACGCAGTATTTT
>.|TRBV29-1|TRBJ1-1|TRBD1
CSVGTGNTEAFF
TGCAGCGTTGGGACAGGAAACACTGAAGCTTTCTTT
>.|TRBV29-1|TRBJ2-1|.
CSVLGIRGNEQFF
TGCAGCGTTTTGGGGATCCGGGGCAATGAGCAGTTCTTC
>once|TRBV4-1|TRBJ1-6|TRBD1
CASSQVVLPGQGAISPLHF
TGCGCCAGCAGCCAAGTCGTATTACCGGGACAGGGGGCGATTTCACCCCTCCACTTT
>.|TRBV9|TRBJ2-7|.
CASSVAAIEYEQYF
TGTGCCAGCAGCGTAGCTGCGATTGAATACGAGCAGTACTTC
>.|TRBV24-1|TRBJ1-1|TRBD1
CATRGQVGEAFF
TGTGCCACCAGGGGACAGGTCGGGGAAGCTTTCTTT
>.|TRBV12-3/TRBV12-4|TRBJ1-1|.
CASRPPVGTEAFF
TGTGCCAGCAGGCCCCCGGTTGGCACTGAAGCTTTCTTT
>.|TRBV4-3|TRBJ2-1|TRBD2
CASSQGTSGRASEQFF
TGCGCCAGCAGCCAAGGGACTAGCGGGAGGGCCAGTGAGCAGTTCTTC
>.|TRBV7-9|TRBJ1-2|TRBD1
CASSQSGTGHGYTF
TGTGCCAGCAGCCAGTCCGGGACAGGGCATGGCTACACCTTC
>.|TRBV10-3|TRBJ2-7|TRBD1
CAISGGTGAFYEQYF
TGTGCCATCAGTGGGGGGACAGGGGCTTTCTACGAGCAGTACTTC
>.|TRBV7-7|TRBJ2-5|TRBD2
CASSWGLAGGKETQYF
TGTGCTAGCAGCTGGGGACTAGCGGGAGGGAAAGAGACCCAGTACTTC
>few|TRBV7-3|TRBJ2-1|TRBD2
CASSTGGAYNEQFF
TGTGCCAGCAGTACGGGAGGGGCCTACAATGAGCAGTTCTTC
>.|TRBV11-2|TRBJ2-2|.
CASSLDPAGLGELFF
TGTGCCAGCAGCTTAGATCCTGCGGGTTTGGGGGAGCTGTTTTTT
>.|TRBV2|TRBJ2-7|TRBD1
CASREDRDEQYF
TGTGCCAGCAGAGAGGACAGGGACGAGCAGTACTTC
>.|TRBV7-6|TRBJ2-2|.
CASSLGSTGELFF
TGTGCCAGCAGCTTAGGTAGCACCGGGGAGCTGTTTTTT
>.|TRBV6-5|TRBJ2-7|.
CASTRGRTYEQYF
TGTGCCAGCACCCGAGGCAGAACCTACGAGCAGTACTTC
>.|TRBV24-1|TRBJ2-3|TRBD2
CATSDPSGGALDTQYF
TGTGCCACCAGTGACCCTAGCGGGGGGGCTTTAGATACGCAGTATTTT
>.|TRBV3-1/TRBV3-2|TRBJ1-5|.
CASSLNRDSNQPQHF
TGTGCCAGCAGCCTCAACAGGGATAGCAATCAGCCCCAGCATTTT
>large|TRBV5-1|TRBJ1-4|TRBD1
CASKQDRGGFNEKLFF
TGCGCCAGCAAACAGGACAGGGGGGGATTTAATGAAAAACTGTTTTTT
>.|TRBV28|TRBJ1-6|TRBD1
CASSLPGTGVSPLHF
TGTGCCAGCAGTTTACCAGGGACAGGGGTTTCACCCCTCCACTTT
>.|TRBV9|TRBJ2-3|TRBD2
CASSVVQRGGPDTQYF
TGTGCCAGCAGCGTAGTCCAGCGGGGGGGCCCTGATACGCAGTATTTT
>.|TRBV4-3|TRBJ2-5|TRBD1
CASSHGDSQETQYF
TGCGCCAGCAGCCATGGGGACAGTCAAGAGACCCAGTACTTC
>.|TRBV5-6|TRBJ1-3|.
CASSDGGFGNTIYF
TGTGCCAGCAGTGATGGCGGTTTTGGAAACACCATATATTTT
>.|TRBV27|TRBJ2-1|TRBD2
CASSLRITSGGYRGYNEQFF
TGTGCCAGCAGTTTAAGGATAACTAGCGGGGGGTACAGGGGCTACAATGAGCAGTTCTTC
>few|TRBV11-1|TRBJ1-6|TRBD1
CASAIERDSALSPLHF
TGTGCCAGCGCCATTGAAAGGGACAGCGCTCTTTCACCCCTCCACTTT
>once|TRBV28|TRBJ2-1|TRBD2
CASSSEIGLAGNNEQFF
TGTGCCAGCAGTTCAGAAATCGGACTAGCGGGTAACAATGAGCAGTTCTTC
>.|TRBV7-2|TRBJ2-7|TRBD2
CASSLGGGSSYEQYF
TGTGCCAGCAGCTTAGGGGGGGGGAGCTCCTACGAGCAGTACTTC
>.|TRBV5-6|TRBJ2-1|TRBD1
CASSFGTGAYNEQFF
TGTGCCAGCAGCTTTGGGACAGGGGCCTACAATGAGCAGTTCTTC
>.|TRBV11-3|TRBJ2-3|.
CASSFGGGPTDTQYF
TGTGCCAGCAGCTTTGGGGGGGGGCCCACAGATACGCAGTATTTT
>.|TRBV7-2|TRBJ1-1|.
CASSSQVTLREAFF
TGTGCCAGCAGCTCCCAGGTTACCCTCCGTGAGGCTTTCTTT